This TCR beta chain emerged from a study of blood T cell repertoires in COVID-19 (TCRdb year 2020). Background on the whole study: The collaborator samples originated in the United States, Italy and Spain and spanned the acute and convalescent phases of COVID-19. The dataset comprised deeply sampled blood TCRbeta repertoires from subjects exposed to, actively infected with, or recovered from COVID-19. The material from the prospective study consisted of cDNA or gDNA derived from T cells, B-cell-depleted T cells, or PBMCs. The repertoires were released in a freely available public database intended as a resource for research on the immune response to SARS-CoV-2. Where HLA class I and class II types were available, the types were taken from metadata supplied by the sample provider, not from assay-based typing. The samples were drawn from the first 160 participants of the ongoing ImmuneRACE study and from 1,254 subjects provided by 6 global collaborators. The sample metadata nearly always contained a de-identified subject ID, COVID-19 status, age in years and sex.

TCRbeta CDR3 regions were amplified from genomic DNA using the immunoSEQ Assay, a bias-controlled multiplex PCR. As for the original processing: Within the assay, amplification of reference gene primers was used to estimate how many nucleated cells each sample contained. To quantify the absolute abundance of each unique TCRbeta CDR3 rearrangement, sequence reads were collapsed and filtered. For each sample, productive Simpson clonality was calculated as the square root of Simpson's diversity index over productive rearrangements. Not all clones reach the TCRdb copy of this immuneACCESS table, which keeps in-frame sequences only. Checked studies attribute under half of the gap to unresolved V genes and leave the rest unexplained. The V and J calls and clone size come from that table; D and trimming were worked out from the DNA. For this sample the table gives fewer than 200,000 clones, of which about 85% were detected only once. The top ten constitute over 3% of the sample.

As to this clone: What this receptor recognizes is not known. No much larger clonotype is one base removed from it; base qualities were not supplied. Other DNA sequences within the sample encode an identical CDR3.

Study-level results and caveats: Clinical and demographic metadata were provided uncurated, with the amount varying by source and participant.

Whole blood was collected in K2EDTA tubes by collaborating institutions according to the institutions' own protocols. For TCRbeta analysis, collaborators shipped samples as frozen whole blood, isolated PBMCs, or DNA extracted from either of those sample types. This receptor was identified in a human donor with acute or convalescent COVID-19. The donor label of this sample is uncertain. Sequences were obtained from peripheral blood.

The DNA reads as follows: TGTGCCAGCAGCTACCGACAGGGGAATCAGCCCCAGCATTTT. It translates to CASSYRQGNQPQHF. Rearrangement joined TRBV7-8 to TRBJ1-5, with 8 junctional bases fitting TRBD1. Relative to germline, V is missing 4 bases and J is missing 4 bases, with 3 bases of the junction outside any gene match. According to the germline V gene, CDR1 reads SGHVS and CDR2 reads FQNEAQ. The CDR3 holds 14 amino acids from the cysteine to the phenylalanine. Kept here is only the CDR3 DNA, which spans 42 bases and is read in frame from base 1.